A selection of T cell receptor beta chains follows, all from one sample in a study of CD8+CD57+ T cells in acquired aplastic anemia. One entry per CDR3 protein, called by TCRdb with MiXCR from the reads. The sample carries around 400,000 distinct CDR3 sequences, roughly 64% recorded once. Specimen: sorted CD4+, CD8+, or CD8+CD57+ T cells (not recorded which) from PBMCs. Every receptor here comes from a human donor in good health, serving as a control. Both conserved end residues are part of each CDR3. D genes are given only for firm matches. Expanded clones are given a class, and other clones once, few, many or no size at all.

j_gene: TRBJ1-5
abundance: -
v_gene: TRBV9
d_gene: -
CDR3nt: TGTGCCAGCAGCATAAAACCGGGGTTCAAGCAGCCCCAGCATTTT
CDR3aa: CASSIKPGFKQPQHF

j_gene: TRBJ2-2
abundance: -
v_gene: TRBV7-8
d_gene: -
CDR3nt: TGTGCCAGCAGCCACTCGAACACCGGGGAGCTGTTTTTT
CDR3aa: CASSHSNTGELFF

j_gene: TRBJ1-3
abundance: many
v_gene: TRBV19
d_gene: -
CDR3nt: TGTGCCAGTAGTATAATGTGGGTACGTTCTGGAAACACCATATATTTT
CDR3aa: CASSIMWVRSGNTIYF

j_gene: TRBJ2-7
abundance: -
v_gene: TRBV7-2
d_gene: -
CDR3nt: TGTGCCAGCAGCGAAAGGGGGGCGCATGAGCAGTACTTC
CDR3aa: CASSERGAHEQYF

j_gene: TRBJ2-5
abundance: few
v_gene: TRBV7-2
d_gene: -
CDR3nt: TGTGCCAGCAGCGGGAGTGGGGGCGAGACCCAGTACTTC
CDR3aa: CASSGSGGETQYF

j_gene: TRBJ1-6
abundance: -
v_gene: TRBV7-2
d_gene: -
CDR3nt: -
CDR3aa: CASSLVVGIRSILF

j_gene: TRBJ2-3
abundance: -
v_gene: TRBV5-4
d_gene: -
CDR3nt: TGTGCCAGCAGCTTGGCCAACCTAGGGGATACGCAGTATTTT
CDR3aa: CASSLANLGDTQYF

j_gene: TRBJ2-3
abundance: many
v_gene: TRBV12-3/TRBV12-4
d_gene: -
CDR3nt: TGTGCCAGCAGAAACCCCGGGGGGCCAGGGTCAGATACGCAGTATTTT
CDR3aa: CASRNPGGPGSDTQYF

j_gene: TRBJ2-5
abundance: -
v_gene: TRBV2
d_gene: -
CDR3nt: TGTGCCAGCAAACAGAAGCGAATGGAGACCCAGTACTTC
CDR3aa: CASKQKRMETQYF

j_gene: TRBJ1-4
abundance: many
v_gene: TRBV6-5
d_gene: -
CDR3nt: TGTGCCAGCACCCCGAGCCGCCAGGGAAAACTGTTTTTT
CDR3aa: CASTPSRQGKLFF

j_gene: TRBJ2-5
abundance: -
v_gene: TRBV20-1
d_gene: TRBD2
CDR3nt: TGCAGTGCCCCACCCTTAAGACTAGCGGGGGGAGAGACCCAGTACTTC
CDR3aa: CSAPPLRLAGGETQYF

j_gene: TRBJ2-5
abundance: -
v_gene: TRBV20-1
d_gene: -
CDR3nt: TGCAGTCCGAGAGGGCGATTACCTGTGGACTTC
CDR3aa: CSPRGRLPVDF

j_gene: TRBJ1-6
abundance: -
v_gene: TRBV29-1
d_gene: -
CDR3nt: TGCAGCGTTGTCGAGGGGGAAGCCAGTAATTCACCCCTCCACTTT
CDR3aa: CSVVEGEASNSPLHF

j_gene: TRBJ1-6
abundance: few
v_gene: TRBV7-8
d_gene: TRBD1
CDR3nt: TGTGCCAGCAGCCAAGCCGGGACAGGGGTGTCACCCCTCCACTTT
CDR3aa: CASSQAGTGVSPLHF

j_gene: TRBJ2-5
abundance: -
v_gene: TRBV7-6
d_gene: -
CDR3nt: TGTGCCAGCAGTGGAGGGACCTCAGCCAGCACAGAGTCGTTC
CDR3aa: CASSGGTSASTESF

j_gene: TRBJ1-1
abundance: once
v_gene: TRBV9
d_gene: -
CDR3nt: TGTGCCAGCAGCGTCCACGGAGGGGCAACTATGGCTAAAGCTTTCTTT
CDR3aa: CASSVHGGATMAKAFF

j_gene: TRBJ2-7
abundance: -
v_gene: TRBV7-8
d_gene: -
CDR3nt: TGTGCCAGCAGCTTACGCCCTGACAGAACCTACGAGCAGTACTTC
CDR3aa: CASSLRPDRTYEQYF

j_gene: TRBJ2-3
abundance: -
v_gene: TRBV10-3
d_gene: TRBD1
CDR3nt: TGTGCCATCAGACTAGGGACAGGGGATATCACAGATACGCAGTATTTT
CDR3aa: CAIRLGTGDITDTQYF

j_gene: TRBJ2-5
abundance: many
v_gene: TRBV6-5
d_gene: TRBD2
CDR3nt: TGTGCCAGCAGCCCCGGGGGGGCAGCTCTAGGACAAGAGACCCAGTACTTC
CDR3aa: CASSPGGAALGQETQYF

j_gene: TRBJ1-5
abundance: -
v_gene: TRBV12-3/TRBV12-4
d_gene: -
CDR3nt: TGCGCCAGCAGACAGTACAGGGAGGATAATCAGCCCCAGCATTTT
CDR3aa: CASRQYREDNQPQHF

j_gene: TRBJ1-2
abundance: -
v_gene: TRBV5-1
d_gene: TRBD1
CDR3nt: TGCGCCAGCAGCTTACAGGGGCAGAACGATGGCTACACCTTC
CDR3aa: CASSLQGQNDGYTF

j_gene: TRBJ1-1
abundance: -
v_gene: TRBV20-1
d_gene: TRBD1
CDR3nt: TGCAGTGCTAGAGATATTGGGCAGGGGGGGACTGAAGCTTTCTTT
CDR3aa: CSARDIGQGGTEAFF

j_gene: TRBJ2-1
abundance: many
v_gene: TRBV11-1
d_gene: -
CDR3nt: TGTGCCAGCAGCTTAGCGGGGAGCTCCTACAATGAGCAGTTCTTC
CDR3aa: CASSLAGSSYNEQFF

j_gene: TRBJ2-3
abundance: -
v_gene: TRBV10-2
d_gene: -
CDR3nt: TGCGCCAGCAGTGAATCGAGGACAATCACAGATACGCAGTATTTT
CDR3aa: CASSESRTITDTQYF

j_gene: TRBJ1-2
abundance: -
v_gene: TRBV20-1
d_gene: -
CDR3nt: TGCAGTGCTACCTGGGGGGACTATGGCTACACCTTC
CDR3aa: CSATWGDYGYTF

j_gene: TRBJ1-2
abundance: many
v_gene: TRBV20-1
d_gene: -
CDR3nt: TGCAGTGCGTTGGGCGGACCCTATGGCTACACCTTC
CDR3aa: CSALGGPYGYTF

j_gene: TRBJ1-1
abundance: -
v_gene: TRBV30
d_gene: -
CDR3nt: TGTGCCGGGCGCCAAGAGAACACTGAAGCTTTCTTT
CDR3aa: CAGRQENTEAFF

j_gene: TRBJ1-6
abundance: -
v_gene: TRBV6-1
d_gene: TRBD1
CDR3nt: TGTGCCAGCAACAACAGGGGGAATTCACCCCTCCACTTT
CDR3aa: CASNNRGNSPLHF

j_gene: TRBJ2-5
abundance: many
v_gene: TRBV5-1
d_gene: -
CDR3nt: TGTGCCAGCAGCCTGGGGCTTCAAGAGACCCAGTACTTC
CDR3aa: CASSLGLQETQYF

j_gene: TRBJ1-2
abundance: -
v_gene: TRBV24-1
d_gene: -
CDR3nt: TGTGCCACCAGTGAGGGCGGTCGTCACTATGGCTACACCTTC
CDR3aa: CATSEGGRHYGYTF

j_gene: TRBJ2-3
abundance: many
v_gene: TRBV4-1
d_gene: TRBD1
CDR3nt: TGCGCCAGCAGCCAAGCAGGGGGCCGAACTAGCACAGATACGCAGTATTTT
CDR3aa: CASSQAGGRTSTDTQYF

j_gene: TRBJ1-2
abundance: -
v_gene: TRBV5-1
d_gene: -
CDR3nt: TGCGCCAGCAGCTTGAGGGGCAACAGCTATGGCTACACCTTC
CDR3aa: CASSLRGNSYGYTF

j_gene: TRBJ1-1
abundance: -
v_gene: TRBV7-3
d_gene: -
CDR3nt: TGTGCCAGCAGCTTAAGTGGCCGCGCTGAAGCTTTCTTT
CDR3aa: CASSLSGRAEAFF

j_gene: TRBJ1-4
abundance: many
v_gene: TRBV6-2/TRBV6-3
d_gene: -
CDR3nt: TGTGCCACCGCCGACCGGAGGCGTACTAATGAAAAACTGTTTTTT
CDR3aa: CATADRRRTNEKLFF

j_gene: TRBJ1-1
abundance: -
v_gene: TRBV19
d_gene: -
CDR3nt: TGTGCCAGTAGTATAGAACGGCAGGTAAACACTGAAGCTTTCTTT
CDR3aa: CASSIERQVNTEAFF